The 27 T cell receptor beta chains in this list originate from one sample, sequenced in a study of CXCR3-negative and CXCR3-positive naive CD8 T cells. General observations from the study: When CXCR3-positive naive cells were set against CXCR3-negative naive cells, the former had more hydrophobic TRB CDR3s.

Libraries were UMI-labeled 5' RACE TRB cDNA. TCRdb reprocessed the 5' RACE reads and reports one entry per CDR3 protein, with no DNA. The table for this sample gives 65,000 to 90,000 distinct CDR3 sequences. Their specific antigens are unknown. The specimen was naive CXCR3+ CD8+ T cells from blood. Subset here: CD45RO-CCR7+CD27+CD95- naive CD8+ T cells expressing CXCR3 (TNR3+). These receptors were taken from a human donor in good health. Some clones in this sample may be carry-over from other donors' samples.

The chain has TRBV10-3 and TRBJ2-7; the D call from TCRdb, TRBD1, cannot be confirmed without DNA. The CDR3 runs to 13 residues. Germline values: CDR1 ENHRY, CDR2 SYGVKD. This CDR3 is CAIRDRGSYEQYF.

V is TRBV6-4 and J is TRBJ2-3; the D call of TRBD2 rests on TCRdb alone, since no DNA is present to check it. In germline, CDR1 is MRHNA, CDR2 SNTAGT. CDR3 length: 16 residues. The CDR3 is CASSYSTSGAQDTQYF.

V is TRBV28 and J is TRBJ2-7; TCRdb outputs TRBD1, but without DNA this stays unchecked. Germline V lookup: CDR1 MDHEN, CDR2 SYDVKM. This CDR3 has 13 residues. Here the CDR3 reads CASSIRDIYEQYF. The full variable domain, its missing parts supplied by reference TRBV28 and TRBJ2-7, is DVKVTQSSRYLVKRTGEKVFLECVQDMDHENMFWYRQDPGLGLRLIYFSYDVKMKEKGDIPEGYSVSREKKERFSLILESASTNQTSMYLCASSIRDIYEQYFGPGTRLTVT.

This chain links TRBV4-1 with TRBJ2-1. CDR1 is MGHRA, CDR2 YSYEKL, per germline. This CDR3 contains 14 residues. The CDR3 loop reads CASSQGWQYNEQFF.

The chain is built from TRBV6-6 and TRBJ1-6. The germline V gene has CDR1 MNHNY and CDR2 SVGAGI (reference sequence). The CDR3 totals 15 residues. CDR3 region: CASSKGMTYNSPLHF.

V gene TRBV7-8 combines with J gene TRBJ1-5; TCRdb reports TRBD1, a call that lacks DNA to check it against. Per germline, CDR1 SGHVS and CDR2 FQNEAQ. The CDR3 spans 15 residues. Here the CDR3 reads CASSLWDRGGQPQHF. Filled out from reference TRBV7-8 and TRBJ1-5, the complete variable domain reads GAGVSQSPRYKVAKRGQDVALRCDPISGHVSLFWYQQALGQGPEFLTYFQNEAQLDKSGLPSDRFFAERPEGSVSTLKIQRTQQEDSAVYLCASSLWDRGGQPQHFGDGTRLSIL.

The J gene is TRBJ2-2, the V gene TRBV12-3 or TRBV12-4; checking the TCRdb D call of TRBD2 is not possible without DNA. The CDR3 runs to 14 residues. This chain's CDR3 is CASSQLAATGELFF.

The CDR3 spells CASSPGGAYEQYF. V and J are TRBV19 and TRBJ2-7; TCRdb outputs TRBD2, but without DNA this stays unchecked. The CDR3 is 13 residues long. The V gene's germline CDR1 is LNHDA and CDR2 SQIVND (reference sequence).

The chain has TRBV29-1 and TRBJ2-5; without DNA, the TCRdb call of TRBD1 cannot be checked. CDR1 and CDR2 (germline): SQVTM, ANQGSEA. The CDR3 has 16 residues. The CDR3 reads CSVVPLSGYDQETQYF.

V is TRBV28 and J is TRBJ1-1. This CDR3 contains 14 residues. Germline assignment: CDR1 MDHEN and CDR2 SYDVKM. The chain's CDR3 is CASSGLIRDTEAFF.

The CDR3 spells CASIPPGYDIQYF. The V call is TRBV7-9, the J call TRBJ2-4; TCRdb reports TRBD1, a call that lacks DNA to check it against. Germline CDR1 reads SEHNR; CDR2 reads FQNEAQ (reference sequence). The CDR3 sequence is 13 residues long.

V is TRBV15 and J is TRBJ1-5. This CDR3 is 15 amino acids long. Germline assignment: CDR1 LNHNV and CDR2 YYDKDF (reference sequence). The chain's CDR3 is CATSRDKGPNQPQHF.

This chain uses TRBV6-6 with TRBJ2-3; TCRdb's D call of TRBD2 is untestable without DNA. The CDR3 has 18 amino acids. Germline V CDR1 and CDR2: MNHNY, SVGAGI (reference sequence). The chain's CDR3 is CASSYRPRVAASTDTQYF.

CDR3 in amino acids: CASSLGQGGGSPLHF. The J gene is TRBJ1-6, the V gene TRBV11-2; the D call from TCRdb, TRBD1, cannot be confirmed without DNA. CDR3 length equals 15 residues. Germline CDR1 and CDR2: SGHAT and FQNNGV. Variable domain in full (rest from reference TRBV11-2 and TRBJ1-6): EAGVAQSPRYKIIEKRQSVAFWCNPISGHATLYWYQQILGQGPKLLIQFQNNGVVDDSQLPKDRFSAERLKGVDSTLKIQPAKLEDSAVYLCASSLGQGGGSPLHFGNGTRLTVT.

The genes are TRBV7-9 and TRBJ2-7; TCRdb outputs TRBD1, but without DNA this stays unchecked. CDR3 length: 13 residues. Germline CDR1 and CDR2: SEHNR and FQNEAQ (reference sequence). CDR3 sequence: CASSDGTGYEQYF.

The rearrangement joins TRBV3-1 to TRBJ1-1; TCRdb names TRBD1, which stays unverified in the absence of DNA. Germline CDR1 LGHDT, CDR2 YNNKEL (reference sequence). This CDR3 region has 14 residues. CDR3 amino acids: CASSDATGATEAFF.

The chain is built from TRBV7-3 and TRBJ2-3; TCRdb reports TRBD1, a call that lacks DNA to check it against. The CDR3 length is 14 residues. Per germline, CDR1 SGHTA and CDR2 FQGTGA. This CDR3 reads CASSRSGVTDTQYF.

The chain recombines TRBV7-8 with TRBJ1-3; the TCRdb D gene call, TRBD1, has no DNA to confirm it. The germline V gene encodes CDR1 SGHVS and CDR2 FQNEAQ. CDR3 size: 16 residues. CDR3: CAGRDLRDSPGNTIYF.

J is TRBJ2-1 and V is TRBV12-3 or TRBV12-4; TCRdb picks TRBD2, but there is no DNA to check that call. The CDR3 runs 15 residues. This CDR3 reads CASSLGAGGYNEQFF.

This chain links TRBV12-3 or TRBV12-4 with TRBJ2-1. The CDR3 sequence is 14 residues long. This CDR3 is CASSLPGPYNEQFF.

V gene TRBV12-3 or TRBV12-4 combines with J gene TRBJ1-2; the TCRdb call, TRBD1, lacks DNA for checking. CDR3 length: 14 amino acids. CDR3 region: CASSRRPGDYGYTF.

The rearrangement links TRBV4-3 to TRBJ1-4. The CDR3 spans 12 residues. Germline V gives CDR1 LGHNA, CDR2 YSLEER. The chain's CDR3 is CASSQDAEKLFF.

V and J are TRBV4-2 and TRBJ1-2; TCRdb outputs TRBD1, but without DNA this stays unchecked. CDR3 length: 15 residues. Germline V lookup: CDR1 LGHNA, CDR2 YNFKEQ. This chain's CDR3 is CASSQAGQFVYGYTF.

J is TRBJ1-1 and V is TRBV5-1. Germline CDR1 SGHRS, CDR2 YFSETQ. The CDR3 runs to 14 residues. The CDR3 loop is CASSIGRMNTEAFF.

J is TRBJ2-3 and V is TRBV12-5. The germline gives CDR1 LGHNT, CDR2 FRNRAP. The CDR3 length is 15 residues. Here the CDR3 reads CASGADGFSTDTQYF.

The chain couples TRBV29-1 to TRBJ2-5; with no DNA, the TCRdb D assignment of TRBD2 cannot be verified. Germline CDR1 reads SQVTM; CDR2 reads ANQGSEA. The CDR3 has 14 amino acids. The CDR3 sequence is CSVIPYLAEETQYF.

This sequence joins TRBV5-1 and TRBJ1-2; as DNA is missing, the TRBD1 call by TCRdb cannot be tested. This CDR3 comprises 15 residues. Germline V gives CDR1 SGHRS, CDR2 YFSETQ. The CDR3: CASSLRETGLDGYTF.